This T cell receptor beta chain comes out of a study of blood T cells in healthy people across ages. This clonotype was observed a few times. Primed by a sample-barcoded 5' primer and a J-beta primer mix, a second PCR proceeded for roughly 7 to 11 cycles. A single record per CDR3 protein comes from TCRdb applying MiXCR to the 5' RACE reads. The table includes around 1,900,000 distinct CDR3 sequences, more than 35% detected once. V lost 1 base to trimming and J lost 3 bases; unmatched junction nucleotides: 6. Germline V CDR1 and CDR2: SQVTM, ANQGSEA. The CDR3 extends over 14 amino acids. Sequenced material: blood. The chain joins TRBV29-1 to TRBJ2-7, with TRBD1 identical over 7 bases. The clonotype was recovered from a human donor in good health. The CDR3 reads CSVEGLGTDYEQYF. CDR3 DNA sequence: TGCAGCGTTGAAGGCCTAGGGACAGACTACGAGCAGTACTTC.